The 31 T cell receptor beta chains below come from one sample, sequenced in a study of T cell repertoires in cytomegalovirus infection. TCRdb re-analysed the reads in MiXCR, keeping a single row per CDR3 protein. Altogether about 490,000 distinct CDR3 sequences are present, more than 25% being singletons, with the ten largest covering less than 15%. Sequences were obtained from PBMCs. These receptors were taken from a human donor in good health (CMV status not recorded). Some clones in this sample may be carry-over from other donors' samples.

The V and J genes are TRBV6-2 or TRBV6-3 and TRBJ1-5, with 11 nucleotides matching TRBD1. From germline, CDR1 is MNHEY and CDR2 SVGEGT. The ends lost 5 bases at V and 7 bases at J; junction bases unmatched: 7. CDR3 length equals 15 residues. CDR3 nucleotides: TGTGCCAGCAGTAAAGGACAGGGGGCTGTGCAGCCCCAGCATTTT. Translating gives CASSKGQGAVQPQHF.

At least ten counts were recorded for this clonotype. The V gene is TRBV7-2, the J gene TRBJ1-1; TRBD1 matches at 8 bases. V lost 1 base to trimming and J lost 5 bases; unmatched junction nucleotides: 6. This CDR3 region has 15 residues. In germline, CDR1 is SGHTA, CDR2 FQGNSA. As DNA, the CDR3 is TGTGCCAGCAGCTTAGAGGGACAGGCGATAACTGAAGCTTTCTTT. This gives the protein CASSLEGQAITEAFF.

A few counts support this clonotype. The rearrangement links TRBV6-5 to TRBJ2-7, with 7 bases aligning to TRBD1. Per germline, CDR1 MNHEY and CDR2 SVGAGI. This CDR3 contains 16 residues. With 2 bases clipped from V and 6 bases from J, the junction kept 13 bases outside the gene matches. CDR3 loop: CASSYIPPRTGPEQYV. In DNA, the CDR3 is TGTGCCAGCAGTTACATTCCCCCCAGGACAGGTCCCGAGCAGTACGTC.

In regard to this clonotype: The CDR3 does not close with the conserved phenylalanine or tryptophan, likely indicating a read error. The chain carries TRBV11-2 and TRBJ1-1, with D uncertain. Trimming left V 8 bases short and J 6 bases short, with 16 bases between. The V gene's germline CDR1 is SGHAT and CDR2 FQNNGV. This CDR3 has 13 amino acids. CDR3 loop: CASRGISRAEAFY. DNA of the CDR3: TGTGCCAGCCGAGGGATCAGCCGGGCTGAAGCTTTCTAT.

The genes are TRBV29-1 and TRBJ2-5, with 9 bases fitting TRBD1. The CDR3 is made up of 13 amino acids. Trimming took 6 bases from V and 2 from J; bases not matched to a gene: 4. CDR1 SQVTM and CDR2 ANQGSEA come from the germline V gene. The CDR3 spells CSVGQGPQETQYF. The CDR3 region has the DNA TGCAGCGTGGGACAGGGTCCGCAAGAGACCCAGTACTTC. Supplemented by reference TRBV29-1 and TRBJ2-5, the full variable domain reads SAVISQKPSRDICQRGTSLTIQCQVDSQVTMMFWYRQQPGQSLTLIATANQGSEATYESGFVIDKFPISRPNLTFSTLTVSNMSPEDSSIYLCSVGQGPQETQYFGPGTRLLVL.

This clonotype has a handful of counts. CDR3 residues: CASSPWDYSYEQYF. CDR3 bases: TGTGCCAGCAGCCCCTGGGACTACTCCTACGAGCAGTACTTC. The chain is built from TRBV9 and TRBJ2-7; 7 bases map to TRBD2. V lost 4 bases to trimming and J lost 0 bases; unmatched junction nucleotides: 4. The CDR3 runs to 14 residues. From germline, CDR1 is SGDLS and CDR2 YYNGEE. The full variable domain, completed using reference TRBV9 and TRBJ2-7, is DSGVTQTPKHLITATGQRVTLRCSPRSGDLSVYWYQQSLDQGLQFLIQYYNGEERAKGNILERFSAQQFPDLHSELNLSSLELGDSALYFCASSPWDYSYEQYFGPGTRLTVT.

This clonotype was observed a few times. The chain recombines TRBV10-2 with TRBJ2-7; either TRBD1 or TRBD2 may supply D (5 bases each). The V end was cut by 1 base, the J end by 4 bases, with 14 bases between. This CDR3 is built from 15 residues. Germline CDR1 reads WSHSY; CDR2 reads SAAADI. The CDR3 DNA reads TGCGCCAGCAGTGAGTACTACCGGGACGGGTACGAGCAGTACTTC. Protein sequence: CASSEYYRDGYEQYF.

This clonotype was seen a few times. The rearrangement joins TRBV6-2 or TRBV6-3 to TRBJ2-7; no clear D gene. V was shortened by 6 bases and J by 0 bases, with 15 bases between the two germline ends. CDR1 MNHEY and CDR2 SVGEGT come from the germline V gene. The CDR3 sequence is 15 residues long. The CDR3 sequence is CASRPRAIGSYEQYV. DNA of the CDR3: TGTGCCAGCAGACCAAGGGCCATCGGCTCCTACGAGCAGTACGTC.

V gene TRBV27 combines with J gene TRBJ2-3, with TRBD2 identical over 11 bases. There are 13 residues in the CDR3. The trim removed 9 bases at V and 6 bases at J, leaving 5 bases unmatched. Germline V gene sequence: CDR1 MNHEY, CDR2 SMNVEV (reference sequence). The CDR3: CARGLAEWDTQYF. CDR3 DNA: TGTGCCAGGGGACTAGCGGAGTGGGATACGCAGTATTTT.

There are a few counts of this clonotype. The chain combines TRBV7-9 with TRBJ2-5; 7 bases are shared with TRBD1. V dropped 3 bases and J dropped 4; count of bases not matched to a gene: 5. The germline CDR1 and CDR2 sequences are SEHNR and FQNEAQ (reference sequence). This CDR3 spans 14 amino acids. The DNA for the CDR3 is TGTGCCAGCAGCTTTACAGGGGTCCCAGAGACCCAGTACTTC. It yields the protein CASSFTGVPETQYF. The full variable domain, with the rest looked up from reference TRBV7-9 and TRBJ2-5, is DTGVSQNPRHKITKRGQNVTFRCDPISEHNRLYWYRQTLGQGPEFLTYFQNEAQLEKSRLLSDRFSAERPKGSFSTLEIQRTEQGDSAMYLCASSFTGVPETQYFGPGTRLLVL.

This clonotype showed up just a few times. The chain links TRBV7-9 to TRBJ1-4, with 10 bases that match TRBD1. Germline CDR1 reads SEHNR; CDR2 reads FQNEAQ (reference sequence). CDR3 length: 14 amino acids. V was clipped by 5 bases and J by 8 bases; unmatched bases: 5. The CDR3 sequence is CASSAGTGVEKLFF. Written as DNA, the CDR3 is TGTGCCAGCAGCGCAGGGACAGGGGTGGAAAAACTGTTTTTT.

This clonotype has a handful of counts. The chain carries TRBV7-9 and TRBJ2-5; a possible D gene is TRBD2 (5 bases). V lost 5 bases, J lost 0 bases, and 16 bases lay in between. The CDR3 loop spans 16 amino acids. The germline V gene encodes CDR1 SEHNR and CDR2 FQNEAQ (reference sequence). The CDR3 bases are TGTGCCAGCAGCAACGGGGAAAGGCGTTACCAAGAGACCCAGTACTTC. Translation gives CASSNGERRYQETQYF.

V is TRBV6-2 or TRBV6-3 and J is TRBJ2-3; 10 nucleotides line up with TRBD2. Germline V gene sequence: CDR1 MNHEY, CDR2 SVGEGT. The trim removed 2 bases at V and 3 bases at J, leaving 5 bases unmatched. There are 16 residues in the CDR3. CDR3 amino acids: CASSYDPGLATDTQYF. CDR3 nucleotide sequence: TGTGCCAGCAGTTACGACCCGGGACTAGCGACAGATACGCAGTATTTT.

The V gene is TRBV12-3 or TRBV12-4, the J gene TRBJ2-1, with D uncertain. The ends were cut back, 6 bases at V and 7 bases at J, with 19 bases in the middle. This CDR3 spans 15 amino acids. The CDR3 DNA sequence: TGTGCCAGCAGACCCACCGGGCGTTGGCCAAATGAGCAGTTCTTC. It specifies CASRPTGRWPNEQFF.

The V gene is TRBV7-2, the J gene TRBJ2-3; 10 nucleotides agree with TRBD2. This CDR3 spans 15 amino acids. V lost 5 bases to trimming and J lost 0 bases; unmatched junction nucleotides: 2. Germline V gene data show CDR1 as SGHTA and CDR2 as FQGNSA. CDR3 DNA sequence: TGTGCCAGCAGCACTAGCGGGGTTAGCACAGATACGCAGTATTTT. Its translation is CASSTSGVSTDTQYF.

The rearrangement uses TRBV29-1 and TRBJ2-3; weak D call: TRBD2 (5 bases). Germline V gene sequence: CDR1 SQVTM, CDR2 ANQGSEA. The CDR3 sequence is 10 residues long. Between the trimmed V and J ends, which lost 7 bases and 11 bases, there was a span of 13 bases. CDR3 bases: TGCAGCGGCGGGCCGGGCCAGCAGTATTTT. Translated, it gives CSGGPGQQYF.

This sequence joins TRBV20-1 and TRBJ2-4; D is unresolved. V was clipped by 1 base and J by 0 bases, with 10 bases between them. The CDR3 runs 15 residues. CDR1 and CDR2 (germline): DFQATT, SNEGSKA (reference sequence). The CDR3 coding sequence is TGCAGTGCTAGAGCCCCCAACCTAGCCAAAAACATTCAGTACTTC. Encoded protein: CSARAPNLAKNIQYF.

V and J are TRBV15 and TRBJ2-5; no definite D call. Trimming pared 5 bases from V and 1 base from J, leaving 8 bases between. Germline V lookup: CDR1 LNHNV, CDR2 YYDKDF (reference sequence). The length of the CDR3 is 13 residues. The CDR3 bases are TGTGCCACCAGCTCGGGCAGCCAAGAGACCCAGTACTTC. Amino acid sequence: CATSSGSQETQYF.

This rearrangement joins TRBV5-6 to TRBJ1-2, with D unclear. Trimming left V 4 bases short and J 8 bases short, with 15 bases between. This CDR3 comprises 13 residues. In germline, CDR1 is SGHDT, CDR2 YYEEEE. CDR3 protein: CASSRQWPPGYTF. For the CDR3, the DNA is TGTGCCAGCAGCCGGCAGTGGCCGCCGGGCTACACCTTC.

The chain uses TRBV4-1 and TRBJ1-5; D gene unclear. Trimming stripped 3 bases from V and 1 base from J, with 10 bases between. Germline lookup yields CDR1 MGHRA and CDR2 YSYEKL. The CDR3 is 15 residues long. For the CDR3, the DNA is TGCGCCAGCAGCCATTTTTTGGGGAGCAATCAGCCCCAGCATTTT. Protein sequence: CASSHFLGSNQPQHF.

The chain couples TRBV29-1 to TRBJ1-1; weak D call: TRBD1 (5 bases). Trimming shortened V by 4 bases and J by 3 bases, and 9 bases separated the two germline ends. The CDR3 runs to 12 residues. Germline CDR1 SQVTM, CDR2 ANQGSEA. The CDR3 region is CSVGRGDTEAFF. In DNA, the CDR3 is TGCAGCGTTGGGCGGGGGGACACTGAAGCTTTCTTT.

The rearrangement joins TRBV19 to TRBJ1-1; no clear D. V lost 6 bases and J lost 4, with 15 bases in between. Per germline, CDR1 LNHDA and CDR2 SQIVND (reference sequence). This CDR3 comprises 14 residues. The CDR3 sequence: CASRSFGGITEAFF. The CDR3 coding sequence is TGTGCCAGTAGAAGTTTCGGAGGTATCACTGAAGCTTTCTTT.

The rearrangement joins TRBV5-1 to TRBJ1-2, with 9 nucleotides matching TRBD1. Germline V gene lookup returns CDR1 SGHRS and CDR2 YFSETQ. The CDR3 consists of 11 residues. The trim removed 7 bases at V and 8 bases at J, leaving 3 bases unmatched. The DNA of the CDR3 is TGCGCCAGCCGACAGGGGGGCGGCTACACCTTC. Translating gives CASRQGGGYTF.

This clonotype was found a few times. The V gene is TRBV6-1, the J gene TRBJ2-7; 12 nucleotides agree with TRBD2. With 3 bases clipped from V and 6 bases from J, the junction kept 6 bases outside the gene matches. CDR3 size: 15 residues. Germline CDR1 reads MNHNS; CDR2 reads SASEGT. CDR3 sequence (DNA): TGTGCCAGCAGTGACCTAGCGGGAGGGGTCGTCGAGCAGTACGTC. Encoded protein: CASSDLAGGVVEQYV.

This clonotype has a count of ten or more. J is TRBJ1-1 and V is TRBV12-5; D remains ambiguous. Trimming stripped 7 bases from V and 11 bases from J, with 14 bases between. The germline gives CDR1 LGHNT, CDR2 FRNRAP. The CDR3 loop spans 11 amino acids. The CDR3 reads CASAAGILAFF. CDR3 DNA: TGTGCTAGTGCCGCTGGGATTCTGGCTTTCTTT.

The chain is built from TRBV6-2 or TRBV6-3 and TRBJ2-1; D not certain. The germline CDR1 and CDR2 sequences are MNHEY and SVGEGT. V shed 6 bases and J shed 5 bases, with 14 bases lying between them. The CDR3 totals 14 residues. The CDR3 DNA follows: TGTGCCAGCAGCTATAACTGGGGTGACAATGAGCAGTTCTTC. Translating gives CASSYNWGDNEQFF.

The genes are TRBV28 and TRBJ2-7; weak D call: TRBD2 (6 bases). The germline CDR1 and CDR2 sequences are MDHEN and SYDVKM. The CDR3 has 13 amino acids. V was clipped by 3 bases and J by 7 bases, with 13 bases between them. The CDR3 sequence: CASSFGGSGEQYF. For the CDR3, the DNA is TGTGCCAGCAGTTTTGGGGGGTCGGGGGAGCAGTACTTC.

The genes are TRBV24-1 and TRBJ1-2, with unresolved D. V lost 3 bases and J 8 bases, leaving 15 bases between the germline ends. From germline, CDR1 is KGHDR and CDR2 SFDVKD. The CDR3 length is 14 residues. CDR3 DNA: TGTGCCACCAGTGATCCCTGGGCAGGAGGAGGCTACACCTTC. Its protein product is CATSDPWAGGGYTF.

The gene calls are TRBV27 and TRBJ2-5, with D unresolved. CDR1 MNHEY and CDR2 SMNVEV come from the germline V gene (reference sequence). V lost 6 bases, J lost 0 bases, and 8 bases lay in between. The length of the CDR3 is 13 residues. The CDR3 bases are TGTGCCAGCAGCGTCTCGTACCAAGAGACCCAGTACTTC. This gives the protein CASSVSYQETQYF.

The rearrangement links TRBV19 to TRBJ2-7; the D gene is possibly TRBD1 (5 bases). Trimming shortened V by 5 bases and J by 3 bases, and 11 bases separated the two germline ends. This CDR3 is 13 amino acids long. CDR1 and CDR2 (germline): LNHDA, SQIVND (reference sequence). The CDR3 region has the DNA TGTGCCAGTAGTGTCGGGCAGGGCTACGAGCAGTACGTC. Amino acid sequence: CASSVGQGYEQYV.

The V call is TRBV12-3 or TRBV12-4, the J call TRBJ1-1; 7 bases are a match to TRBD1. This CDR3 has 16 residues. V gave up 1 base and J gave up 0 bases; unmatched junction bases: 5. Here the CDR3 reads CASSLEGTGVNTEAFF. Written as DNA, the CDR3 is TGTGCCAGCAGTTTAGAGGGCACAGGGGTGAACACTGAAGCTTTCTTT.